The present T cell receptor beta chain was sequenced within a study of blood T cell repertoires in COVID-19 (dated by TCRdb to about 2020). Study-level background: Collaborator samples came from the United States, Italy and Spain and covered acute and convalescent phases of COVID-19. Sample metadata almost always included a de-identified subject ID, COVID-19 status, age in years and sex. The repertoires were released in a freely available public database intended as a resource for research on the immune response to SARS-CoV-2. Subjects who had been exposed to COVID-19, were actively infected with it, or had recovered from it provided the deeply sampled blood TCRbeta repertoires that made up the dataset. HLA class I and class II types, where available, came from metadata supplied by the sample provider rather than from assay-based typing. Samples came from the ongoing ImmuneRACE study (first 160 participants) plus 1,254 subjects from 6 global collaborators. The material from the prospective study consisted of cDNA or gDNA derived from T cells, B-cell-depleted T cells, or PBMCs. What the study reported, not specific to this receptor: How much clinical and demographic metadata was included differed by source and by participant, and the metadata was provided uncurated.

As to this clone: Its target antigen remains unknown. There are no base qualities to consult, and no much larger clone falls within one base.

TCRbeta CDR3 regions were amplified from genomic DNA using the immunoSEQ Assay, a bias-controlled multiplex PCR. Processing in the source paper ran as follows. The number of nucleated cells in each sample was estimated from the amplification of reference gene primers within the assay. Sequence reads were collapsed and filtered to measure the absolute abundance of every unique TCRbeta CDR3 rearrangement. Productive Simpson clonality was computed per sample as the square root of Simpson's diversity index over productive rearrangements. Sourced from immuneACCESS, this table was stored by TCRdb with only in-frame sequences that have V and J called. A share of the clones is absent; for the studies checked, an unresolved V gene accounts for under half, and the remainder has no known explanation. The V and J calls and clone size are taken from that table; D and trimming were inferred from the DNA. The sample table holds approximately 90,000 clones, of which 75% to 85% were seen once. The biggest ten clones account for 24% of the sample.

Collaborating institutions collected whole blood in K2EDTA tubes following their own protocols. For TCRbeta analysis, collaborators shipped samples in one of three forms: frozen whole blood, isolated PBMCs, or DNA extracted from either of those sample types. The CDR3 runs 17 residues from the cysteine to the phenylalanine. Only CDR3 DNA remains: 51 bases, in frame from the first base. At the junction V is shortened by 4 bases and J by 4 bases, with 21 bases in between. Per the germline V gene, SGHVS is the CDR1 and FNYEAQ is the CDR2. Here the chain combines TRBV7-6 and TRBJ2-3, with a tentative D gene TRBD2 over 6 matching bases. The sequencing input was peripheral blood. This clonotype was obtained from a human donor in a cohort sampled during active COVID-19. Read as DNA, the sequence is TGTGCCAGCAGCTCACTCCTGCCGGGACTTCTGCCAGATACGCAGTATTTT. It encodes CASSSLLPGLLPDTQYF.